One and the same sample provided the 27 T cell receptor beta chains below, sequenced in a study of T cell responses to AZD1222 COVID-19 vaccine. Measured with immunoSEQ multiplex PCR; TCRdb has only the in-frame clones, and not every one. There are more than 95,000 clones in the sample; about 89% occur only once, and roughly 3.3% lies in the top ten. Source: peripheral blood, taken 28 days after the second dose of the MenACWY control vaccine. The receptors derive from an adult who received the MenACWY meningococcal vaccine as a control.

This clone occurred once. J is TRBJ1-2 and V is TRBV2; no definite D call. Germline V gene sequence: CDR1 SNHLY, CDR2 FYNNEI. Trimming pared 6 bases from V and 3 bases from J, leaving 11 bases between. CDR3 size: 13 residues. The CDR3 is CASSSSRDYGYTF. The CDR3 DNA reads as TGTGCCAGCAGCTCGTCGAGGGACTATGGCTACACCTTC.

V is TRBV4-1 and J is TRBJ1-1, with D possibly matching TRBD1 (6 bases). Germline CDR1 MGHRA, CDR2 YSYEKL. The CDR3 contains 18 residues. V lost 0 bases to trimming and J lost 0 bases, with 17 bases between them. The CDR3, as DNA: TGCGCCAGCAGCCAAGATCGGGGCGGGGGCCAGATGAACACTGAAGCTTTCTTT. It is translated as CASSQDRGGGQMNTEAFF.

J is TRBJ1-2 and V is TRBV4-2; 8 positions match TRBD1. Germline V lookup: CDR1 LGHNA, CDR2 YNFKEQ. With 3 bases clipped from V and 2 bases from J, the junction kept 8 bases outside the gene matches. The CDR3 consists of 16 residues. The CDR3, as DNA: TGTGCCAGCAGCCAGAGCGGACAGGGAGGGAACTATGGCTACACCTTC. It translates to CASSQSGQGGNYGYTF.

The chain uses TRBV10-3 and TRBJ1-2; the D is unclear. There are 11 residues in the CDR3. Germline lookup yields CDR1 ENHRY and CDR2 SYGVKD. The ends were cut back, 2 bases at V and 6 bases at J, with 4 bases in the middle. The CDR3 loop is CAISENDGYTF. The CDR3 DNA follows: TGTGCCATCAGTGAGAATGATGGCTACACCTTC.

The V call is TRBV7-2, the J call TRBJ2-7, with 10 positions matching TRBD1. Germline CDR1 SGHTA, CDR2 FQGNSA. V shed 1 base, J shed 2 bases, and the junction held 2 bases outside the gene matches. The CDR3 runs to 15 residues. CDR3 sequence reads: CASSLGQGAPYEQYF. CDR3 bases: TGTGCCAGCAGCTTAGGACAGGGGGCCCCCTACGAGCAGTACTTC.

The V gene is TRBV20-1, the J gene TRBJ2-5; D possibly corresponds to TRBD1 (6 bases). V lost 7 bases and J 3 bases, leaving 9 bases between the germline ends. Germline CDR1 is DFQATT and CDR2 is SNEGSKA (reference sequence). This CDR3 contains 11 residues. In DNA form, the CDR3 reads TGCAGTGGACAGGTGGAAGAGACCCAGTACTTC. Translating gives CSGQVEETQYF.

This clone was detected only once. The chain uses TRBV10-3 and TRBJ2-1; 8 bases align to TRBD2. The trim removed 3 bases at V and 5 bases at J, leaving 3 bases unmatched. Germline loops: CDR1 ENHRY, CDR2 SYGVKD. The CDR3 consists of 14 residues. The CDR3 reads CAISDERGNNEQFF. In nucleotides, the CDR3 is TGTGCCATCAGTGACGAGCGGGGGAACAATGAGCAGTTCTTC.

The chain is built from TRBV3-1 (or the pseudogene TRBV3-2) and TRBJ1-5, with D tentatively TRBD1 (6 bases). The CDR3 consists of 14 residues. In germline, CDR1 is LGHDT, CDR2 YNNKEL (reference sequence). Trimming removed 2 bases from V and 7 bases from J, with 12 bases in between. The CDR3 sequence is CASSQRGAEQPQHF. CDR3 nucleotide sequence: TGTGCCAGCAGCCAAAGGGGGGCCGAGCAGCCCCAGCATTTT.

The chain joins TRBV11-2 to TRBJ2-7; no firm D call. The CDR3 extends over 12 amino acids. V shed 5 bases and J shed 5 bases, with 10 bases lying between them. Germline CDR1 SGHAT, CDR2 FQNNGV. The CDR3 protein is CASSRWKHEQYF. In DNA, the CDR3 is TGTGCCAGCAGCCGCTGGAAGCACGAGCAGTACTTC.

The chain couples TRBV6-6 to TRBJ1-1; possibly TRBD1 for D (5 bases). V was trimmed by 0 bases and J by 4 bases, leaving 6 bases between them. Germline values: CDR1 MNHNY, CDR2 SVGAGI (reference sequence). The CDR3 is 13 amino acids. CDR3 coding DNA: TGTGCCAGCAGTTACTCGGGGACCACTGAAGCTTTCTTT. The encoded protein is CASSYSGTTEAFF.

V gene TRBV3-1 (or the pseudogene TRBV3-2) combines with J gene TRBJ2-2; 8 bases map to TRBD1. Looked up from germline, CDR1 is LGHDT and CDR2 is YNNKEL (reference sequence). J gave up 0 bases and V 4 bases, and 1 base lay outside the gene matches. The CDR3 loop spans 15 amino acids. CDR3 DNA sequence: TGTGCCAGCAGCCCGACAGGGGCGAACACCGGGGAGCTGTTTTTT. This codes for CASSPTGANTGELFF.

The CDR3 nucleotides are TGTGCCAGCAGCTTAAGGGGGGCAGGGGCATTCTATGGCTACACCTTC. Residues: CASSLRGAGAFYGYTF. This rearrangement joins TRBV7-2 to TRBJ1-2; maybe TRBD1 (6 bases). Deletions cut 2 bases from V and 4 bases from J, with 17 bases between. The CDR3 is made up of 16 amino acids. CDR1 and CDR2 from the germline V gene are SGHTA and FQGNSA.

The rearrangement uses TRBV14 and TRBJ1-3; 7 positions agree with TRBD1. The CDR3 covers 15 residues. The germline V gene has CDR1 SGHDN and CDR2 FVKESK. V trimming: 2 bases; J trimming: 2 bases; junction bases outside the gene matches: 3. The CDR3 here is CASSQPGQPGNTIYF. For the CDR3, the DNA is TGTGCCAGCAGCCAACCGGGACAGCCTGGAAACACCATATATTTT.

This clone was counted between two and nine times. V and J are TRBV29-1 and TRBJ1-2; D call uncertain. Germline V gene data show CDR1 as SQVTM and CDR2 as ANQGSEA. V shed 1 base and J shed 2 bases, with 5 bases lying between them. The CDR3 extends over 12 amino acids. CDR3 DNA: TGCAGCGTTGAAGCCGGGAACTATGGCTACACCTTC. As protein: CSVEAGNYGYTF.

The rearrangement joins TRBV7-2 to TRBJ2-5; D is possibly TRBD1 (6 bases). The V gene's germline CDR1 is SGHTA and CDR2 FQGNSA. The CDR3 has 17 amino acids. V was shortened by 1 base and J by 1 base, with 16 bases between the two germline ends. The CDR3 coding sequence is TGTGCCAGCAGCTTAGTCCGTCCGGGACAACTCCAAGAGACCCAGTACTTC. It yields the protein CASSLVRPGQLQETQYF.

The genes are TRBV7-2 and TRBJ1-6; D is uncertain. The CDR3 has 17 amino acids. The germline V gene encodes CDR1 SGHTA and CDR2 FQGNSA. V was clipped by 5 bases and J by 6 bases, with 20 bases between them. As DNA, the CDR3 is TGTGCCAGCAGCCCCAGAGGAGGGAGCGGGGTTAATTCACCCCTCCACTTT. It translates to CASSPRGGSGVNSPLHF.

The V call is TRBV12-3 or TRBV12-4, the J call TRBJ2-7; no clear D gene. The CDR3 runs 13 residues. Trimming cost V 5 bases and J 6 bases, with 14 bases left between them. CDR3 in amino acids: CASSPRTAGEQYF. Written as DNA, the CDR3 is TGTGCCAGCAGTCCCCGGACGGCTGGCGAGCAGTACTTC.

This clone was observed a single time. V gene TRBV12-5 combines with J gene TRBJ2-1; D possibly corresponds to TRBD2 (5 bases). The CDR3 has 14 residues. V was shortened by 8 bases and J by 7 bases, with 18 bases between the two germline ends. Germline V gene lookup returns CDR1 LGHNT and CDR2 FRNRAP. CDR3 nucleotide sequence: TGTGCTAGTACCCGCGGGTCGCCGGGGAATGAGCAGTTCTTC. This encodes CASTRGSPGNEQFF.

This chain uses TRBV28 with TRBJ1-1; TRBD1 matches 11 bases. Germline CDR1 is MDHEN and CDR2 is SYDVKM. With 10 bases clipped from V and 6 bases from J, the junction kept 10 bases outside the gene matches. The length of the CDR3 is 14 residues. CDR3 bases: TGTGCCACCGCCCCGGGACAGGGGGTCTCTGAAGCTTTCTTT. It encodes CATAPGQGVSEAFF.

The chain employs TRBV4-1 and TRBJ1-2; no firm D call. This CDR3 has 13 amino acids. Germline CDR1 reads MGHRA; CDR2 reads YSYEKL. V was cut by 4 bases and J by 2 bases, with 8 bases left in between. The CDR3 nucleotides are TGCGCCAGCAGCCCAAACCCCAACTATGGCTACACCTTC. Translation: CASSPNPNYGYTF.

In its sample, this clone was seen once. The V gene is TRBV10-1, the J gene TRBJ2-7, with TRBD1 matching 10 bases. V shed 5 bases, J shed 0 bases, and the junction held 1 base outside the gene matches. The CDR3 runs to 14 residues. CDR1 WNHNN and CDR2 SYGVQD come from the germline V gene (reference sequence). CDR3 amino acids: CASSRQGASYEQYF. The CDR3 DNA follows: TGCGCCAGCAGTAGACAGGGGGCCTCCTACGAGCAGTACTTC.

The CDR3 here is CASSQGGRSGANVLTF. In DNA form, the CDR3 reads TGTGCCAGCAGCCAAGGCGGGCGCTCTGGGGCCAACGTCCTGACTTTC. The chain is built from TRBV3-1 (or the pseudogene TRBV3-2) and TRBJ2-6; maybe TRBD2 (5 bases). Between the trimmed V and J ends, which lost 1 base and 0 bases, there was a span of 7 bases. The CDR3 is 16 amino acids. Germline loops: CDR1 LGHDT, CDR2 YNNKEL (reference sequence).

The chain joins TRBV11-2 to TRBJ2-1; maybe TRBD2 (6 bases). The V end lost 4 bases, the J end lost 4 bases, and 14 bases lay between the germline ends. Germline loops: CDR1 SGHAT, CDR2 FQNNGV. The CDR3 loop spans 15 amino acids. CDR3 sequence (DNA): TGTGCCAGCAGCTCCCGCTCCGGGGGATACAATGAGCAGTTCTTC. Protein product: CASSSRSGGYNEQFF. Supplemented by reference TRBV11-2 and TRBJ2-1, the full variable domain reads EAGVAQSPRYKIIEKRQSVAFWCNPISGHATLYWYQQILGQGPKLLIQFQNNGVVDDSQLPKDRFSAERLKGVDSTLKIQPAKLEDSAVYLCASSSRSGGYNEQFFGPGTRLTVL.

The CDR3 protein is CASSLKDTQYF. CDR3 coding DNA: TGTGCCAGCAGTTTAAAAGATACGCAGTATTTT. The chain combines TRBV12-3 or TRBV12-4 with TRBJ2-3; the D is unclear. V lost 2 bases, J lost 5 bases, and 2 bases lay in between. The CDR3 sequence is 11 residues long.

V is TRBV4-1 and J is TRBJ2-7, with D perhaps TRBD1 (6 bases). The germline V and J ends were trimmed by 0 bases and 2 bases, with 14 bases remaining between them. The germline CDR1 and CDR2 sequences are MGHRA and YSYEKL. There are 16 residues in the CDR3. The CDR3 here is CASSQEGLGQPYEQYF. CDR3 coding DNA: TGCGCCAGCAGCCAAGAGGGGTTAGGACAGCCCTACGAGCAGTACTTC.

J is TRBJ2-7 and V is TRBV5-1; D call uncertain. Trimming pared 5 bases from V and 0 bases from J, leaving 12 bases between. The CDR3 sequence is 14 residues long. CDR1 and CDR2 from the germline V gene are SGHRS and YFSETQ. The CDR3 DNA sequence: TGCGCCAGCAGTAGGGATTCGGCCTCCTACGAGCAGTACTTC. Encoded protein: CASSRDSASYEQYF. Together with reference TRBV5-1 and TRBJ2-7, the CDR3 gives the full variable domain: KAGVTQTPRYLIKTRGQQVTLSCSPISGHRSVSWYQQTPGQGLQFLFEYFSETQRNKGNFPGRFSGRQFSNSRSEMNVSTLELGDSALYLCASSRDSASYEQYFGPGTRLTVT.

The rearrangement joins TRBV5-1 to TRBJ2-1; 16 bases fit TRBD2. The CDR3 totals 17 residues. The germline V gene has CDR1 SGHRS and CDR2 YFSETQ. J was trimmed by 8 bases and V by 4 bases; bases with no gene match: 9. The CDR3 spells CASSPGTSGGGVDEQFF. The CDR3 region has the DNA TGCGCCAGCAGCCCCGGGACTAGCGGGGGGGGTGTGGATGAGCAGTTCTTC.